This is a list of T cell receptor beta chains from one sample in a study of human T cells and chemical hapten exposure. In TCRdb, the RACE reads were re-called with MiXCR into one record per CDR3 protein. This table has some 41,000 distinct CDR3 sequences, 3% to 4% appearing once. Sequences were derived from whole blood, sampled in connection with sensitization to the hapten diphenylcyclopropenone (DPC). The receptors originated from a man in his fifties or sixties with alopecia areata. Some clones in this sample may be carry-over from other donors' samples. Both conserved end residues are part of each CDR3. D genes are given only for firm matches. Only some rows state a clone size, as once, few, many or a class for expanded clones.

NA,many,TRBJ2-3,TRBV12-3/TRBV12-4,CASTLQDTQYF,TGTGCCAGCACCTTACAAGATACGCAGTATTTT
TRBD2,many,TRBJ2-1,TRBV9,CASSVGPSGGRNEQFF,TGTGCCAGCAGCGTAGGGCCCAGCGGCGGGAGGAATGAGCAGTTCTTC
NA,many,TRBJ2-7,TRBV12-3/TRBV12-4,CASSLAGHEQYF,TGTGCCAGCAGTTTAGCAGGGCACGAGCAGTACTTC
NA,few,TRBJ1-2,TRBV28,CASSLSNPGKGYTF,TGTGCCAGCAGTTTGTCCAACCCAGGGAAAGGCTACACCTTC
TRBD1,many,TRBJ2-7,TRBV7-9,CASSPGVFGQGFYEQYF,TGTGCCAGCAGCCCAGGGGTCTTCGGACAGGGATTCTACGAGCAGTACTTC
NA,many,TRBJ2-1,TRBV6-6,CASSTLGGGAYNEQFF,TGTGCCAGCAGTACCCTTGGGGGGGGGGCGTACAATGAGCAGTTCTTC
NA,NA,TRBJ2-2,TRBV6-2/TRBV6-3,CASSGQRIVGTGELFF,TGTGCCAGCAGTGGACAGCGAATAGTTGGCACCGGGGAGCTGTTTTTT
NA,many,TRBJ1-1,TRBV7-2,CASSLDDGRIRIRNTEAFF,TGTGCCAGCAGTTTAGATGATGGCAGGATTAGGATAAGGAACACTGAAGCTTTCTTT
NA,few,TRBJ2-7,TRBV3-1,CASSQDLGQISYEQYF,TGTGCCAGCAGCCAAGATCTCGGGCAGATCTCGTACGAGCAGTACTTC
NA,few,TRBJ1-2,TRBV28,CASSPQDRSGYTF,TGTGCCAGCAGTCCTCAGGACAGATCTGGCTACACCTTC
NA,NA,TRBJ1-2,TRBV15,CATSRDLQGANYGYTF,TGTGCCACCAGCAGAGATCTTCAGGGCGCTAACTATGGCTACACCTTC
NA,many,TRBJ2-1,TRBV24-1,CATSAYNEQFF,TGTGCCACCAGTGCTTACAATGAGCAGTTCTTC
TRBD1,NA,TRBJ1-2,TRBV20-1,CSASGQGGYGYTF,TGCAGTGCTAGTGGGCAGGGGGGGTACGGCTACACCTTC
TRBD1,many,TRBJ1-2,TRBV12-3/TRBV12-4,CASSSITGQGVIANYGYTF,TGTGCCAGCAGCTCTATTACCGGACAGGGGGTAATAGCTAACTATGGCTACACCTTC
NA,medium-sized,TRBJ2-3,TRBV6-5,CASKPDRWSTDTQYF,TGTGCCAGCAAACCCGATCGCTGGAGCACAGATACGCAGTATTTT
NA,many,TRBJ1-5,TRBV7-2,CASSLFSFGYQPQHF,TGTGCCAGCAGCTTGTTTAGTTTCGGATATCAGCCCCAGCATTTT
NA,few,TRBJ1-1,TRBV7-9,CASSLDPAGNTEAFF,TGTGCCAGCAGCTTAGACCCGGCAGGGAACACTGAAGCTTTCTTT
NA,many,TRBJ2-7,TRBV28,CASSSPTVSYEQYF,TGTGCCAGCAGTTCCCCGACAGTTTCCTACGAGCAGTACTTC
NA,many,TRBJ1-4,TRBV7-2,CASSYDPANEKLFF,TGTGCCAGCAGCTATGACCCAGCTAATGAAAAACTGTTTTTT
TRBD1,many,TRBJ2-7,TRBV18,CASRRQGQAYEQYF,TGTGCCAGCCGCCGACAGGGGCAAGCCTACGAGCAGTACTTC
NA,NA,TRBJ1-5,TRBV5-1,CASSPGQTNQPQHF,TGCGCCAGCAGCCCAGGACAGACCAATCAGCCCCAGCATTTT
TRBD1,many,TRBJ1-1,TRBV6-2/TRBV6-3,CASRGQGAEEARAFF,TGTGCCAGCAGGGGACAGGGGGCGGAGGAGGCTCGCGCTTTCTTT
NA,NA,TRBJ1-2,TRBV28,CASSLSSGFDGYTF,TGTGCCAGCAGTTTATCTTCAGGTTTCGATGGCTACACCTTC
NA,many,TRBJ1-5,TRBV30,CAWSPSGGNQPQHF,TGTGCCTGGAGTCCATCAGGTGGGAATCAGCCCCAGCATTTT
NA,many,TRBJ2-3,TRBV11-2,CASSRVWTSSTDTQYF,TGTGCCAGCAGCCGCGTCTGGACCTCTAGCACAGATACGCAGTATTTT
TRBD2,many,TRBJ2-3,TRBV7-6,CASSLVTAGVGDTQYF,TGTGCCAGCAGCTTAGTGACAGCGGGAGTGGGGGATACGCAGTATTTT
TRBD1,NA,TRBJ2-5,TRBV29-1,CSVGQGLGTQYF,TGCAGCGTTGGACAGGGATTGGGGACCCAGTACTTC
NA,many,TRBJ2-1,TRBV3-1,CASSGFTGEGNEQFF,TGTGCCAGCAGTGGCTTTACGGGAGAGGGCAATGAGCAGTTCTTC
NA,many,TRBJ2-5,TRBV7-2,CASSIRQASHPQETQYF,TGTGCCAGCAGCATTCGACAGGCCTCTCACCCACAAGAGACCCAGTACTTC
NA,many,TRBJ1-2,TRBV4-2,CASSQALYGYTF,TGTGCCAGCAGCCAAGCCCTATATGGCTACACCTTC
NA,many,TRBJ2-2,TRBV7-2,CASSFDYYTGELFF,TGTGCCAGCAGCTTTGACTACTACACCGGGGAGCTGTTTTTT
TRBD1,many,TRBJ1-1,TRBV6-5,CASSLQGRYTEAFF,TGTGCCAGCAGTTTACAGGGGAGGTACACTGAAGCTTTCTTT
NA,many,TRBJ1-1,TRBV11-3,CASSFRRDTEAFF,TGTGCCAGCAGCTTCAGGCGGGACACTGAAGCTTTCTTT
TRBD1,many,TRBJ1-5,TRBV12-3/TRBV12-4,CASRSGTGKQPQHF,TGTGCCAGCAGATCTGGGACAGGGAAACAGCCCCAGCATTTT
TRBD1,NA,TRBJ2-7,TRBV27,CASSLQTGKYEQYF,TGTGCCAGCAGCCTCCAGACAGGGAAGTACGAGCAGTACTTC
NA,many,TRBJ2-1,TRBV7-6,CASSPLHGNEQFF,TGTGCCAGCAGCCCCTTACATGGCAATGAGCAGTTCTTC
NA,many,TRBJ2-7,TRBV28,CASSPYGFYEQYF,TGTGCCAGCAGTCCTTACGGTTTCTACGAGCAGTACTTC
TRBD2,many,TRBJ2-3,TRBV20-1,CSARLTSGRALGDTQYF,TGCAGTGCTAGACTAACTAGCGGGAGGGCCCTCGGGGATACGCAGTATTTT
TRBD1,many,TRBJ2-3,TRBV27,CASSLSNTGGPQVTDTQYF,TGTGCCAGCAGTTTATCGAACACAGGGGGCCCTCAGGTCACAGATACGCAGTATTTT
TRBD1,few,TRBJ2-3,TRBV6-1,CASSEGTGGSTDTQYF,TGTGCCAGCAGTGAAGGGACAGGGGGGAGCACAGATACGCAGTATTTT
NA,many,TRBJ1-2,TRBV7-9,CASSQIRVYGYTF,TGTGCCAGCAGCCAGATCCGGGTATATGGCTACACCTTC
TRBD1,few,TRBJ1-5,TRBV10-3,CAISEPSGQFNQPQHF,TGTGCCATCAGTGAGCCATCGGGACAGTTTAATCAGCCCCAGCATTTT
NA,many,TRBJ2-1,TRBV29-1,CSVDPPLGKGEQFF,TGCAGCGTTGACCCCCCCCTGGGTAAAGGTGAGCAGTTCTTC
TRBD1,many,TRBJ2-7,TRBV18,CASSPSYEGGDEQYF,TGTGCCAGCTCACCAAGTTACGAAGGGGGCGACGAGCAGTACTTC
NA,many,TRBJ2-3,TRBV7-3,CASSLWGGTDTQYF,TGTGCCAGCAGCCTATGGGGGGGCACAGATACGCAGTATTTT
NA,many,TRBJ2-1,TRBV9,CASSVAPGIYNEQFF,TGTGCCAGCAGCGTAGCTCCCGGCATTTACAATGAGCAGTTCTTC
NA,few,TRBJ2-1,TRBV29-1,CSVGRGHEQFF,TGCAGCGTCGGCAGGGGACATGAGCAGTTCTTC
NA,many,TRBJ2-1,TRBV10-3,CAIRGSWGRSYNEQFF,TGTGCCATCAGGGGATCATGGGGGAGGTCCTACAATGAGCAGTTCTTC
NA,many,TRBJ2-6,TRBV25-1,CASSESGDSGANVLTF,TGTGCCAGCAGTGAATCGGGGGACTCTGGGGCCAACGTCCTGACTTTC
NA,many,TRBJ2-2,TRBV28,CASSPRGTGELFF,TGTGCCAGCAGTCCCCGCGGCACCGGGGAGCTGTTTTTT
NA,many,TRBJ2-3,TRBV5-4,CASSLKVAGTSTDTQYF,TGTGCCAGCAGCTTGAAGGTGGCGGGGACAAGCACAGATACGCAGTATTTT
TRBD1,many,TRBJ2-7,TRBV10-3,CAISETRDSFSEQYF,TGTGCCATCAGTGAGACACGGGACAGTTTTTCCGAGCAGTACTTC